The 24 T cell receptor beta chains given below trace back to one sample, sequenced in a study of CD8 T cells in ankylosing spondylitis. Each CDR3 protein is one row after TCRdb ran MiXCR on the 5' RACE reads. The table lists approximately 190,000 distinct CDR3 sequences, over 10% of them singletons. Source material: blood, either unsorted or a sorted T cell fraction (not recorded which). Source of these receptors: a female donor with ankylosing spondylitis or in good health (not recorded which).

The chain couples TRBV29-1 to TRBJ2-3, with D tentatively TRBD1 (6 bases). Per germline, CDR1 SQVTM and CDR2 ANQGSEA. This CDR3 is built from 15 residues. The V end was cut by 0 bases, the J end by 3 bases, with 13 bases between. The CDR3 bases are TGCAGCGTTGAAGATTGGGGACACAAAACAGATACGCAGTATTTT. Residues: CSVEDWGHKTDTQYF.

The table lists this clonotype with a few counts. The CDR3 reads CASSLALQPDTGELFF. As DNA, the CDR3 is TGTGCCAGCAGCTTAGCGCTCCAGCCTGACACCGGGGAGCTGTTTTTT. V usage is TRBV7-2 and J usage is TRBJ2-2; D remains ambiguous. V was pared by 0 bases and J by 3 bases, with 11 bases between. Germline CDR1 reads SGHTA; CDR2 reads FQGNSA. The CDR3 runs to 16 residues.

This clonotype was observed many times. The chain links TRBV6-1 to TRBJ1-5; D unresolved. In germline, CDR1 is MNHNS, CDR2 SASEGT. This CDR3 comprises 13 residues. V gave up 10 bases and J gave up 2 bases, with 12 bases separating them. CDR3 residues: CANRLKGNQPQHF. CDR3 DNA: TGTGCCAACCGCCTGAAGGGCAATCAGCCCCAGCATTTT.

This clonotype turned up a few times. This chain joins TRBV11-2 and TRBJ2-7; D not resolved. Trimming stripped 1 base from V and 3 bases from J, with 10 bases between. CDR1 SGHAT and CDR2 FQNNGV come from the germline V gene. The CDR3 has 14 residues. DNA of the CDR3: TGTGCCAGCAGCTTAGCCGCCCAGGTCTACGAGCAGTACTTC. Translated: CASSLAAQVYEQYF.

The sample holds many counts of this clonotype. The chain is built from TRBV7-2 and TRBJ2-5; 10 bases are a match to TRBD2. Germline loops: CDR1 SGHTA, CDR2 FQGNSA. Trimming removed 6 bases from V and 4 bases from J; junction bases left unmatched: 8. CDR3 length: 15 residues. The CDR3 loop is CASSRSGRRGETQYF. The CDR3 coding sequence is TGTGCCAGCAGTCGTAGCGGGAGGAGGGGAGAGACCCAGTACTTC.

In this sample, this clonotype turned up a few times. CDR3 residues: CASSLDRVLYGYTF. Written as DNA, the CDR3 is TGTGCCAGCAGCTTGGACAGGGTTCTCTATGGCTACACCTTC. The J gene is TRBJ1-2, the V gene TRBV7-2; 8 nucleotides match TRBD1. This CDR3 has 14 residues. CDR1 is SGHTA, CDR2 FQGNSA, per germline. The V segment lost 3 bases and the J segment 4 bases; nucleotides outside the gene matches: 4.

This clonotype appeared many times. The V call is TRBV4-2, the J call TRBJ2-1, with 8 bases fitting TRBD2. This CDR3 is 16 amino acids long. In germline, CDR1 is LGHNA, CDR2 YNFKEQ. The junction had 10 bases not matched to a gene; V was cut back by 1 base and J by 8 bases. The CDR3 sequence: CASSQAVPGLVDEQFF. As DNA, the CDR3 is TGTGCCAGCAGCCAAGCAGTCCCGGGACTAGTCGATGAGCAGTTCTTC.

This clonotype was picked up many times. The V call is TRBV6-1, the J call TRBJ2-1, with 9 bases fitting TRBD2. Germline V gene data show CDR1 as MNHNS and CDR2 as SASEGT. The CDR3 spans 14 residues. Trimming cost V 7 bases and J 5 bases; bases outside gene matches: 6. CDR3 sequence: CASKAGGTNNEQFF. The DNA for the CDR3 is TGTGCCAGCAAGGCGGGGGGGACCAACAATGAGCAGTTCTTC.

This clonotype appeared many times. The genes are TRBV29-1 and TRBJ1-1; D remains ambiguous. The CDR3 runs to 12 residues. Per germline, CDR1 SQVTM and CDR2 ANQGSEA. Trimming stripped 5 bases from V and 1 base from J, with 8 bases between. The CDR3: CSVSGRNTEAFF. The DNA of the CDR3 is TGCAGCGTTTCAGGAAGGAACACTGAAGCTTTCTTT.

Many counts were recorded for this clonotype. This rearrangement joins TRBV28 to TRBJ1-1, with D possibly TRBD1 on 6 matching bases. Trimming stripped 9 bases from V and 4 bases from J, with 12 bases between. Germline V gives CDR1 MDHEN, CDR2 SYDVKM. The CDR3 runs 12 residues. CDR3 bases: TGTGCCAGTTATCAGGGGAGCACTGAAGCTTTCTTT. It yields the protein CASYQGSTEAFF.

This clonotype showed up many times. A junction boundary mismatches the germline segment, possibly from a read error. This chain connects TRBV6-1 to TRBJ1-6; TRBD1 aligns across 11 bases. The CDR3 runs to 16 residues. CDR1 is MNHNS and CDR2 is SASEGT in the germline V gene. CDR3 nucleotide sequence: TGTGCCAGCAGAGAAGGGACAGGGGGCTATAATTCACCCCTCCACTTT. Its protein product is CASREGTGGYNSPLHF.

At least ten counts were recorded for this clonotype. This chain joins TRBV12-3 or TRBV12-4 and TRBJ2-1; no definite D call. V shed 6 bases and J shed 6 bases, with 6 bases lying between them. The CDR3 is 11 amino acids. In DNA, the CDR3 is TGTGCCAGCAGGGGCGTCAATGAGCAGTTCTTC. This sequence encodes CASRGVNEQFF.

CDR3 residues: CASSLRSTYNEQFF. The CDR3 region has the DNA TGTGCCAGCAGCTTGCGGTCTACCTACAATGAGCAGTTCTTC. The V call is TRBV7-3, the J call TRBJ2-1; D ambiguous. Between the trimmed V and J ends, which lost 3 bases and 2 bases, there was a span of 8 bases. The CDR3 has 14 residues. Germline-derived CDR1 and CDR2 are SGHTA and FQGTGA.

There are many counts of this clonotype. V and J are TRBV4-1 and TRBJ2-5, with TRBD2 matching 7 bases. Germline assignment: CDR1 MGHRA and CDR2 YSYEKL. Trimming removed 1 base from V and 4 bases from J; junction bases left unmatched: 12. The CDR3 loop spans 17 amino acids. CDR3 sequence reads: CASSQVPTSPVGETQYF. In nucleotides, the CDR3 is TGCGCCAGCAGCCAAGTACCGACTAGCCCAGTAGGAGAGACCCAGTACTTC.

V gene TRBV5-4 combines with J gene TRBJ2-3; D unresolved. Germline CDR1 reads SGHNT; CDR2 reads YYREEE (reference sequence). V lost 1 base to trimming and J lost 2 bases, with 11 bases between them. This CDR3 contains 15 residues. CDR3 sequence: CASSLSAASTDTQYF. Here the CDR3 DNA reads TGTGCCAGCAGCTTGAGCGCAGCGTCCACAGATACGCAGTATTTT.

Only a few counts were recorded for this clonotype. The rearrangement uses TRBV18 and TRBJ2-7; D possibly uses TRBD1 or TRBD2 (5 bases each). The CDR3 is 16 residues long. CDR1 is KGHSH and CDR2 is LQKENI in the germline V gene. V lost 1 base, J lost 6 bases, and 19 bases lay in between. The CDR3 protein is CASSPQSPGGLGEQYF. DNA of the CDR3: TGTGCCAGCTCACCACAGAGCCCTGGGGGATTGGGCGAGCAGTACTTC. Looking up the rest from reference TRBV18 and TRBJ2-7 gives the full variable domain: NAGVMQNPRHLVRRRGQEARLRCSPMKGHSHVYWYRQLPEEGLKFMVYLQKENIIDESGMPKERFSAEFPKEGPSILRIQQVVRGDSAAYFCASSPQSPGGLGEQYFGPGTRLTVT.

This clonotype was detected many times. The V and J genes are TRBV2 and TRBJ2-7; D not resolved. The germline gives CDR1 SNHLY, CDR2 FYNNEI. This CDR3 spans 14 amino acids. V was clipped by 1 base and J by 0 bases, with 7 bases between them. The CDR3 nucleotides are TGTGCCAGCAGTGAAGGAGTGTACTCCTACGAGCAGTACTTC. Residues: CASSEGVYSYEQYF.

This clonotype was counted ten times or more. The chain recombines TRBV5-6 with TRBJ2-2, with D perhaps matching TRBD1 (6 bases). V was cut by 2 bases and J by 7 bases, with 15 bases left in between. The CDR3 has 15 amino acids. CDR1 and CDR2 from the germline V gene are SGHDT and YYEEEE. The CDR3, as DNA: TGTGCCAGCAGCTTTGGGGGCTTGAGCGTCGGGGAGCTGTTTTTT. Translated: CASSFGGLSVGELFF.

This clonotype was seen at least ten times. This chain connects TRBV12-3 or TRBV12-4 to TRBJ2-5, with D possibly TRBD2 on 6 matching bases. The CDR3 runs 12 residues. V shed 4 bases and J shed 5 bases, with 8 bases lying between them. CDR3 amino acids: CASSSGVETQYF. The CDR3 DNA sequence: TGTGCCAGCAGTTCGGGAGTGGAGACCCAGTACTTC.

This clonotype was detected many times. V and J are TRBV27 and TRBJ2-5; 9 bases fit TRBD1. V gave up 2 bases and J gave up 0 bases; unmatched junction bases: 1. The CDR3 is 15 amino acids. Looked up from germline, CDR1 is MNHEY and CDR2 is SMNVEV (reference sequence). The CDR3 nucleotides are TGTGCCAGCAGTTTAACAGGGGGCGACCAAGAGACCCAGTACTTC. Its translation is CASSLTGGDQETQYF.

This clonotype was seen more than once but under ten times. The V call is TRBV20-1, the J call TRBJ2-2; 10 bases match TRBD2. Germline CDR1 and CDR2: DFQATT and SNEGSKA (reference sequence). The CDR3 has 16 residues. The ends lost 0 bases at V and 3 bases at J; junction bases unmatched: 4. CDR3 nucleotide sequence: TGCAGTGCTAGAGATCTAGCGGGAGATTACACCGGGGAGCTGTTTTTT. It yields the protein CSARDLAGDYTGELFF.

Many counts were recorded for this clonotype. The chain combines TRBV12-3 or TRBV12-4 with TRBJ2-7, with 8 bases that match TRBD1. V gave up 8 bases and J gave up 4 bases; unmatched junction bases: 13. The CDR3 runs to 15 residues. CDR3 protein: CASAPTGGGNYEQYF. The CDR3 DNA follows: TGTGCCAGCGCTCCCACAGGGGGTGGGAATTACGAGCAGTACTTC.

This clonotype was seen many times. This chain uses TRBV29-1 with TRBJ1-2; TRBD1 agrees at 8 bases. The CDR3 spans 13 residues. The ends lost 2 bases at V and 8 bases at J; junction bases unmatched: 7. The germline gives CDR1 SQVTM, CDR2 ANQGSEA. CDR3 nucleotides: TGCAGCGTTGAAATGCAGGGGGCGCCCGGCTACACCTTC. This translates into CSVEMQGAPGYTF.

This clonotype was recorded at least ten times. CDR3 DNA: TGTGCCATCAGTGAGCCCGAACTGGGTTCCTACAATGAGCAGTTCTTC. This gives the protein CAISEPELGSYNEQFF. This rearrangement joins TRBV10-3 to TRBJ2-1; D gene uncertain. Trimming took 2 bases from V and 1 from J, leaving 12 bases between them. The CDR3 is 16 amino acids. Germline values: CDR1 ENHRY, CDR2 SYGVKD.